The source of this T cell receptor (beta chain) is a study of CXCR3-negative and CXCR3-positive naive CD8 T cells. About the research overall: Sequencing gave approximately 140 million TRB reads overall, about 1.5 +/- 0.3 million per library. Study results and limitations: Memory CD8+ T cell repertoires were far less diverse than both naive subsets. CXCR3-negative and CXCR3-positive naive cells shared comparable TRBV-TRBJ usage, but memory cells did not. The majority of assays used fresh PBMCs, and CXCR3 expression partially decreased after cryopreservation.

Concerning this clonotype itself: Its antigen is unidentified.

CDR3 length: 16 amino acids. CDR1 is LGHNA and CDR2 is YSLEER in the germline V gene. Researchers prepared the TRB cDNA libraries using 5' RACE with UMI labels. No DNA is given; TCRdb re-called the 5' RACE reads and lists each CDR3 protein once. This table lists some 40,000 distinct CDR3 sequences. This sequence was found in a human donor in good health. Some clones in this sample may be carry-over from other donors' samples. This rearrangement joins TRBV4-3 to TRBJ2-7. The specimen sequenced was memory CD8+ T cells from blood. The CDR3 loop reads CASSQVENFSPNEQYF.